These 8 T cell receptor beta chains came from one sample sequenced in a study of blood T cell repertoires in COVID-19 (TCRdb year 2020). The library relied on the immunoSEQ multiplex PCR assay. TCRdb took over this immuneACCESS table, retaining in-frame rearrangements with V and J assigned. Such tables are incomplete; in checked studies, under half of the missing clones stem from an unresolved V gene, and the remainder is unexplained. Within this sample are 300,000 to 350,000 clones, with more than 70% of them counted one time only. About 0.94% of the sample comes from the top ten. Sequencing was carried out using PBMCs or T cells enriched from blood (not recorded which). These receptors all stem from a woman in her thirties who had been exposed to COVID-19.

This clone was counted only a few times. This chain uses TRBV3-1 (or the pseudogene TRBV3-2) with TRBJ2-1, with 12 bases fitting TRBD2. Germline V lookup: CDR1 LGHDT, CDR2 YNNKEL (reference sequence). Losses at the gene ends were 3 bases for V and 3 bases for J; bases not matched to a gene: 9. This CDR3 is 18 amino acids long. This chain's CDR3 is CASSQSRLAGAGYNEQFF. In nucleotides, the CDR3 is TGTGCCAGCAGCCAGAGCAGACTAGCGGGAGCAGGCTACAATGAGCAGTTCTTC.

J is TRBJ2-5 and V is TRBV5-4, with D tentatively TRBD2 (6 bases). The length of the CDR3 is 14 residues. The germline V gene has CDR1 SGHNT and CDR2 YYREEE (reference sequence). V was cut by 2 bases and J by 2 bases, with 10 bases left in between. Here the CDR3 DNA reads TGTGCCAGCAGCTTCCGGGACTTACAAGAGACCCAGTACTTC. This sequence encodes CASSFRDLQETQYF.

This CDR3 reads CASSPFNRVRGYGYTF. CDR3 nucleotide sequence: TGTGCCAGCAGCCCTTTCAACAGGGTGCGCGGCTATGGCTACACCTTC. The chain recombines TRBV7-8 with TRBJ1-2; D perhaps matches TRBD1 (6 bases). This CDR3 is 16 amino acids long. V was cut by 5 bases and J by 4 bases, with 20 bases left in between. CDR1 and CDR2 (germline): SGHVS, FQNEAQ.

The chain has TRBV5-1 and TRBJ2-7; 9 bases map to TRBD1. CDR1 is SGHRS, CDR2 YFSETQ, per germline. J lost 1 base, V lost 4 bases, and 3 bases had no gene match. The CDR3 extends over 14 amino acids. The CDR3 DNA follows: TGCGCCAGCAGCATAGGGACAGGGTCCTACGAGCAGTACTTC. It yields the protein CASSIGTGSYEQYF.

V gene TRBV19 combines with J gene TRBJ2-1; perhaps TRBD2 as D (6 bases). V was shortened by 5 bases and J by 4 bases, with 21 bases between the two germline ends. CDR1 and CDR2 from the germline V gene are LNHDA and SQIVND (reference sequence). The CDR3 consists of 17 residues. The CDR3 region is CASSGRLVWDPYNEQFF. CDR3 coding DNA: TGTGCCAGTAGTGGACGACTAGTCTGGGACCCTTACAATGAGCAGTTCTTC. Using reference TRBV19 and TRBJ2-1 for the parts outside the CDR3, the full variable domain is DGGITQSPKYLFRKEGQNVTLSCEQNLNHDAMYWYRQDPGQGLRLIYYSQIVNDFQKGDIAEGYSVSREKKESFPLTVTSAQKNPTAFYLCASSGRLVWDPYNEQFFGPGTRLTVL.

CDR3 residues: CASSSRGAGVGHNEQFF. Written as DNA, the CDR3 is TGTGCCAGCAGCTCCCGAGGAGCGGGAGTGGGACACAATGAGCAGTTCTTC. The rearrangement uses TRBV11-2 and TRBJ2-1; 8 nucleotides align to TRBD2. CDR1 is SGHAT, CDR2 FQNNGV, per germline. Trimming at V came to 4 bases and at J to 5 bases, leaving 13 bases not matched to a gene. The length of the CDR3 is 17 residues.

The table lists this clone with a count of one. The gene calls are TRBV3-1 (or the pseudogene TRBV3-2) and TRBJ1-1; unclear D gene. With 3 bases removed from V and 4 bases from J, the gap between germline ends came to 12 bases. This CDR3 has 14 amino acids. Germline values: CDR1 LGHDT, CDR2 YNNKEL (reference sequence). CDR3 DNA sequence: TGTGCCAGCAGCCACATCCAGAGGGCCACTGAAGCTTTCTTT. This codes for CASSHIQRATEAFF.

The V call is TRBV2, the J call TRBJ2-3; 7 bases align to TRBD2. CDR3 length equals 14 residues. Germline CDR1 is SNHLY and CDR2 is FYNNEI. With 4 bases clipped from V and 4 bases from J, the junction kept 5 bases outside the gene matches. In nucleotides, the CDR3 is TGTGCCAGCAGTGGGCTAGCGGTGGCAGATACGCAGTATTTT. This gives the protein CASSGLAVADTQYF. Together with reference TRBV2 and TRBJ2-3, the CDR3 gives the full variable domain: EPEVTQTPSHQVTQMGQEVILRCVPISNHLYFYWYRQILGQKVEFLVSFYNNEISEKSEIFDDQFSVERPDGSNFTLKIRSTKLEDSAMYFCASSGLAVADTQYFGPGTRLTVL.